Below, 5 T cell receptor beta chains from the same sample are listed, as sequenced in a study of neurological immune-mediated disorders. Via MiXCR, TCRdb re-called the 5' RACE reads, giving one row per CDR3 protein. The table has just under 45,000 distinct CDR3 sequences, roughly 21% seen once. This sample's time point: technical triplicate 3. Sequencing was done on a sample of PBMCs. These TCRs come from a man in his fifties or sixties with HTLV-1-associated myelopathy (HAM/TSP).

In this sample, this clonotype turned up many times. The V gene is TRBV20-1, the J gene TRBJ2-3; TRBD1 or TRBD2 may be the D gene (5 bases each). Germline values: CDR1 DFQATT, CDR2 SNEGSKA (reference sequence). CDR3 size: 14 residues. With 1 base removed from V and 0 bases from J, the gap between germline ends came to 8 bases. As DNA, the CDR3 is TGCAGTGCTAGAGGGGGCGGGAGCACAGATACGCAGTATTTT. It yields the protein CSARGGGSTDTQYF.

This clonotype was picked up many times. V usage is TRBV13 and J usage is TRBJ2-1; D possibly matches TRBD1 or TRBD2 (6 bases each). The germline V and J ends were trimmed by 6 bases and 6 bases, with 15 bases remaining between them. Germline V lookup: CDR1 PRHDT, CDR2 FYEKMQ (reference sequence). This CDR3 contains 14 residues. The DNA of the CDR3 is TGTGCCAGCAGGGACCGAAAGGGGGGCAATGAGCAGTTCTTC. Translated: CASRDRKGGNEQFF.

The count of this clonotype is one. A single base separates this from a much larger clone, so it may be a read error. The chain is built from TRBV19 and TRBJ2-6; the D gene is possibly TRBD2 (5 bases). The CDR3 spans 13 residues. CDR1 and CDR2 (germline): LNHDA, SQIVND (reference sequence). V lost 7 bases to trimming and J lost 8 bases, with 12 bases between them. For the CDR3, the DNA is TGTGCCAGTAAATACTCCGGGACCAACGTCCTGACTTTC. It yields the protein CASKYSGTNVLTF.

This clonotype has at least ten counts. The gene calls are TRBV5-1 and TRBJ1-2; 8 bases line up with TRBD1. The CDR3 runs 15 residues. V lost 0 bases, J lost 8 bases, and 9 bases stayed unmatched. Germline V gene sequence: CDR1 SGHRS, CDR2 YFSETQ. The CDR3, as DNA: TGCGCCAGCAGCTTGGACCGGACAGGGTTCGAGGGCTACACCTTC. Translation gives CASSLDRTGFEGYTF. The complete variable domain, with remaining parts taken from reference TRBV5-1 and TRBJ1-2, reads KAGVTQTPRYLIKTRGQQVTLSCSPISGHRSVSWYQQTPGQGLQFLFEYFSETQRNKGNFPGRFSGRQFSNSRSEMNVSTLELGDSALYLCASSLDRTGFEGYTFGSGTRLTVV.

This clonotype was seen ten or more times. The chain joins TRBV5-1 to TRBJ2-7, with a possible D match to TRBD2 (6 bases). V lost 2 bases, J lost 0 bases, and 18 bases lay in between. This CDR3 is built from 17 residues. Germline assignment: CDR1 SGHRS and CDR2 YFSETQ. This chain's CDR3 is CASSFDPGARFSYEQYF. In DNA, the CDR3 is TGCGCCAGCAGCTTCGATCCGGGAGCGAGGTTCTCCTACGAGCAGTACTTC.